The entry below describes one T cell receptor (beta chain). Its cognate antigen is unknown. These data are taken from a study of T cell responses to AZD1222 COVID-19 vaccine. Study findings and constraints: Nearly half of spike-specific TCRs reportedly target unmutated variant regions. In a largely white British group with more females than males, clonal diversity was possibly underestimated.

Trimming pared 1 base from V and 5 bases from J, leaving 5 bases between. This CDR3 comprises 12 residues. The germline CDR1 and CDR2 sequences are SEHNR and FQNEAQ (reference sequence). Only in-frame clones appear in the TCRdb table, and some are missing; sequencing was by immunoSEQ multiplex PCR. The repertoire holds approximately 92,000 clones, approximately 90% seen once, with around 3.1% in the top ten. The genes are TRBV7-9 and TRBJ1-2, with D unresolved. Sequenced material: peripheral blood, taken on day 0 of AZD1222 vaccination. This receptor was taken from an adult in good health. The CDR3 here is CASSLEVYGYTF. The CDR3, as DNA: TGTGCCAGCAGCTTAGAAGTTTATGGCTACACCTTC.